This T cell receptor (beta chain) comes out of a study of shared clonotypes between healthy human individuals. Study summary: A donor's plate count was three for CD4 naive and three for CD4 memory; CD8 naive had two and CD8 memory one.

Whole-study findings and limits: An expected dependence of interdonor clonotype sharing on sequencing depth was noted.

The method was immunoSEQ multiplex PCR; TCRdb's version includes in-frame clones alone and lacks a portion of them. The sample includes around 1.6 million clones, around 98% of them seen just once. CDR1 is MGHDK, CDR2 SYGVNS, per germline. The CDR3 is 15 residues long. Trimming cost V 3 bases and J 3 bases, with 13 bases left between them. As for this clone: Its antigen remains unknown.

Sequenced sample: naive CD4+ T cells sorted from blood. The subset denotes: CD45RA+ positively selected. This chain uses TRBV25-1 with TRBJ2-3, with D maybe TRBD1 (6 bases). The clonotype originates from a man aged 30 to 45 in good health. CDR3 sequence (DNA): TGTGCCAGCAGTGATGGGGGCCCAGGGACAGATACGCAGTATTTT. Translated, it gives CASSDGGPGTDTQYF.